These 19 T cell receptor beta chains were all obtained from the same sample, sequenced in a study of CD8 T cells in ankylosing spondylitis (dated by TCRdb to 2015 to 2018). The library was obtained by 5' RACE. The listed sequencing device is Illumina HiSeq 2500. The public reads were reanalyzed by TCRdb: fastp trimming at Q25, MiXCR alignment, in-frame beta chains only. Identical CDR3 protein sequences are pooled into one entry, listed with their most common genes and DNA. Within this sample are 250,000 or so distinct CDR3 sequences, with roughly 18% of them counted one time only. Approximately 33% of the sample is taken by the ten largest. Sequencing was carried out using blood, either unsorted or a sorted T cell fraction (not recorded which). All receptors come from a male donor with ankylosing spondylitis or in good health (not recorded which).

This clonotype has just a few counts. V is TRBV7-9 and J is TRBJ2-7; perhaps TRBD1 as D (6 bases). Germline V lookup: CDR1 SEHNR, CDR2 FQNEAQ (reference sequence). V was clipped by 8 bases and J by 5 bases, with 22 bases between them. This CDR3 has 15 residues. CDR3 amino acids: CASVETRTVSDEQYF. The CDR3, as DNA: TGTGCCAGCGTCGAAACTCGGACAGTATCGGACGAGCAGTACTTC.

This chain connects TRBV29-1 to TRBJ2-7; TRBD2 aligns across 9 bases. The CDR3 loop spans 17 amino acids. The V segment lost 0 bases and the J segment 3 bases; nucleotides outside the gene matches: 12. CDR1 SQVTM and CDR2 ANQGSEA come from the germline V gene. This CDR3 reads CSVEEIGPSGTDYEQYF. CDR3 bases: TGCAGCGTTGAAGAGATAGGCCCTAGCGGGACCGACTACGAGCAGTACTTC.

This clonotype was observed a few times. This chain joins TRBV7-9 and TRBJ2-7; 10 bases align to TRBD2. This CDR3 has 13 amino acids. Trimming removed 5 bases from V and 10 bases from J; junction bases left unmatched: 8. Germline CDR1 and CDR2: SEHNR and FQNEAQ (reference sequence). CDR3 bases: TGTGCCAGCAGCCTCGGGTCTAGCGGGAGTCAGTACTTC. Its protein product is CASSLGSSGSQYF. Variable domain in full (rest from reference TRBV7-9 and TRBJ2-7): DTGVSQNPRHKITKRGQNVTFRCDPISEHNRLYWYRQTLGQGPEFLTYFQNEAQLEKSRLLSDRFSAERPKGSFSTLEIQRTEQGDSAMYLCASSLGSSGSQYFGPGTRLTVT.

The rearrangement joins TRBV4-3 to TRBJ2-1, with TRBD2 as a possible D gene (5 bases). CDR1 and CDR2 (germline): LGHNA, YSLEER. The CDR3 extends over 18 amino acids. Trimming stripped 0 bases from V and 4 bases from J, with 19 bases between. The CDR3 bases are TGCGCCAGCAGCCAAGATCGGGGTCCTACTCCCGCTTACAATGAGCAGTTCTTC. This translates into CASSQDRGPTPAYNEQFF.

This clonotype occurred a few times. CDR3 in amino acids: CASSFEGLAGIQRTDTQYF. CDR3 nucleotides: TGTGCCAGCAGTTTTGAGGGACTAGCGGGCATACAGCGCACAGATACGCAGTATTTT. The V gene is TRBV27, the J gene TRBJ2-3; 12 nucleotides agree with TRBD2. Germline V gene lookup returns CDR1 MNHEY and CDR2 SMNVEV (reference sequence). CDR3 length: 19 residues. Losses at the gene ends were 3 bases for V and 1 base for J; bases not matched to a gene: 11.

This chain connects TRBV20-1 to TRBJ2-7, with D possibly matching TRBD2 (6 bases). Trimming removed 5 bases at V and 3 bases at J, with 26 bases between. Germline V CDR1 and CDR2: DFQATT, SNEGSKA (reference sequence). The CDR3 has 17 amino acids. The CDR3 spells CSASPWGEAVNIYEQYF. In nucleotides, the CDR3 is TGCAGTGCTTCACCCTGGGGGGAAGCGGTGAACATCTACGAGCAGTACTTC.

In this sample, this clonotype turned up a few times. The chain carries TRBV29-1 and TRBJ2-4; 7 bases are shared with TRBD1. The CDR3 contains 19 residues. Trimming at V came to 0 bases and at J to 0 bases, leaving 14 bases not matched to a gene. Per germline, CDR1 SQVTM and CDR2 ANQGSEA. The CDR3 is CSVEDLSPLQGLAKNIQYF. CDR3 nucleotides: TGCAGCGTTGAAGATCTCTCCCCTCTACAGGGGCTAGCCAAAAACATTCAGTACTTC.

The V and J genes are TRBV9 and TRBJ2-3, with 10 bases fitting TRBD2. The length of the CDR3 is 16 residues. The germline gives CDR1 SGDLS, CDR2 YYNGEE. V shed 2 bases, J shed 5 bases, and the junction held 8 bases outside the gene matches. In nucleotides, the CDR3 is TGTGCCAGCAGCGTGATGGAGCGGGAGGGCCGAGATACGCAGTATTTT. Encoded protein: CASSVMEREGRDTQYF.

This clonotype was picked up a small number of times. This chain connects TRBV20-1 to TRBJ2-5; D is undetermined. Germline lookup yields CDR1 DFQATT and CDR2 SNEGSKA (reference sequence). The CDR3 contains 16 residues. V dropped 0 bases and J dropped 2 bases, with 16 bases sitting between them. The CDR3 loop is CSARDILGPTQETQYF. The CDR3 DNA follows: TGCAGTGCTAGAGACATCCTTGGGCCAACTCAAGAGACCCAGTACTTC.

This rearrangement joins TRBV11-2 to TRBJ2-7; 14 positions agree with TRBD2. This CDR3 comprises 19 residues. The J segment lost 4 bases and the V segment lost 4 bases, leaving 15 bases of the junction unmatched. Germline V gene lookup returns CDR1 SGHAT and CDR2 FQNNGV. The CDR3 spells CASSSTGLAGVAGHYEQYF. CDR3 DNA: TGTGCCAGCAGCTCCACGGGACTAGCGGGAGTGGCGGGGCATTACGAGCAGTACTTC.

This clonotype has just a few counts. J is TRBJ2-7 and V is TRBV5-4, with TRBD1 matching 10 bases. Per the germline V gene, CDR1 is SGHNT and CDR2 is YYREEE (reference sequence). V gave up 2 bases and J gave up 5 bases; unmatched junction bases: 4. CDR3 size: 14 residues. CDR3 sequence reads: CASSFGTGANEQYF. DNA for the CDR3: TGTGCCAGCAGCTTCGGGACAGGGGCTAACGAGCAGTACTTC.

This clonotype was picked up many times. The chain has TRBV5-1 and TRBJ2-1; unclear D gene. CDR3 size: 16 residues. Per germline, CDR1 SGHRS and CDR2 YFSETQ. Trimming pared 3 bases from V and 0 bases from J, leaving 13 bases between. CDR3 DNA sequence: TGCGCCAGCAGCTCACAAGCAGGAAGCTCCTACAATGAGCAGTTCTTC. It specifies CASSSQAGSSYNEQFF.

This clonotype was counted between two and nine times. The rearrangement uses TRBV10-2 and TRBJ2-1; D is uncertain. The CDR3 spans 13 residues. CDR1 is WSHSY and CDR2 is SAAADI in the germline V gene. V gave up 0 bases and J gave up 4 bases, with 4 bases separating them. CDR3 DNA sequence: TGCGCCAGCAGTGAGTCTGCGTACAATGAGCAGTTCTTC. Its translation is CASSESAYNEQFF.

This clonotype has more than one count but fewer than ten. V is TRBV7-9 and J is TRBJ1-1; possible D gene TRBD1, 5 bases. Per the germline V gene, CDR1 is SEHNR and CDR2 is FQNEAQ (reference sequence). Trimming stripped 5 bases from V and 4 bases from J, with 20 bases between. This CDR3 contains 16 residues. The CDR3 DNA reads as TGTGCCAGCAGCACCCTCGCTGCGGGGCCGGGCACTGAAGCTTTCTTT. It encodes CASSTLAAGPGTEAFF.

This clonotype has only a few counts. This chain links TRBV27 with TRBJ2-7; D might be TRBD1 (6 bases). V was shortened by 5 bases and J by 3 bases, with 14 bases between the two germline ends. CDR1 and CDR2 from the germline V gene are MNHEY and SMNVEV (reference sequence). The CDR3 has 14 amino acids. The CDR3: CASSVAGQIYEQYF. In DNA, the CDR3 is TGTGCCAGCAGTGTGGCTGGACAGATCTACGAGCAGTACTTC.

This clonotype was seen ten or more times. The chain carries TRBV27 and TRBJ2-1; 7 positions agree with TRBD2. V lost 11 bases, J lost 4 bases, and 11 bases stayed unmatched. CDR3 length equals 14 residues. Germline values: CDR1 MNHEY, CDR2 SMNVEV (reference sequence). CDR3 sequence: CASQPSSGYNEQFF. The CDR3 coding sequence is TGTGCCTCCCAGCCGTCTAGCGGATACAATGAGCAGTTCTTC.

This clonotype was found a few times. The gene calls are TRBV28 and TRBJ2-7; 7 bases match TRBD2. Trimming took 7 bases from V and 7 from J; bases not matched to a gene: 7. Germline V gene sequence: CDR1 MDHEN, CDR2 SYDVKM. The CDR3 covers 12 residues. CDR3 bases: TGTGCCAGCACCCAGGCGGGAGTGGAGCAGTACTTC. Encoded protein: CASTQAGVEQYF.

This clonotype has at least ten counts. The chain carries TRBV11-2 and TRBJ2-1; 13 nucleotides agree with TRBD2. In germline, CDR1 is SGHAT, CDR2 FQNNGV. Trimming took 6 bases from V and 8 from J; bases not matched to a gene: 1. The length of the CDR3 is 13 residues. The CDR3 is CASRGLAGYEQFF. CDR3 DNA sequence: TGTGCCAGCAGGGGACTAGCGGGATATGAGCAGTTCTTC.

V is TRBV27 and J is TRBJ2-3; 11 bases match TRBD2. In germline, CDR1 is MNHEY, CDR2 SMNVEV (reference sequence). Trimming at V came to 2 bases and at J to 2 bases, leaving 3 bases not matched to a gene. The CDR3 spans 16 residues. CDR3 residues: CASSLTSGSLTDTQYF. The CDR3 DNA reads as TGTGCCAGCAGTTTAACTAGCGGGAGTCTCACAGATACGCAGTATTTT.